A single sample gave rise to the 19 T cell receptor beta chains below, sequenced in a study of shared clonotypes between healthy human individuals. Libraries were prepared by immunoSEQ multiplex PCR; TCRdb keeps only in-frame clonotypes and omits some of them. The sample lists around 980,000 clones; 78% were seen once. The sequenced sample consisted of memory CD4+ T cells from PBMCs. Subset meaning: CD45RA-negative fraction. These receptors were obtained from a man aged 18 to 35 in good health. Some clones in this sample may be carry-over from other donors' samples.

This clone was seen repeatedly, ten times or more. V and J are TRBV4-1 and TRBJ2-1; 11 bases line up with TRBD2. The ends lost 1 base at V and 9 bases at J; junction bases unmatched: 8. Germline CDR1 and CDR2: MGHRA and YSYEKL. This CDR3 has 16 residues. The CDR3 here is CASSQVASGRFVEQFF. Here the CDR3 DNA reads TGCGCCAGCAGCCAAGTTGCTAGCGGGAGGTTCGTTGAGCAGTTCTTC.

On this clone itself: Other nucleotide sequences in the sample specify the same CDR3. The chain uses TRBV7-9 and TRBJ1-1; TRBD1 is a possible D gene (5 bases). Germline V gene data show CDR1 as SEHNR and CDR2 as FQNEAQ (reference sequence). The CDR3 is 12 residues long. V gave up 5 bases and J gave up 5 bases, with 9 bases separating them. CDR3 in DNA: TGTGCCAGCAGCAAGGGACGGACTGAAGCTTTCTTT. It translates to CASSKGRTEAFF.

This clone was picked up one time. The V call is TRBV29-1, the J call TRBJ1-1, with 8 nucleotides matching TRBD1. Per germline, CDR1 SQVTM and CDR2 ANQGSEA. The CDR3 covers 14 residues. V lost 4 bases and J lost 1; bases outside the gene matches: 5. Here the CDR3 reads CSVVRDRSNTEAFF. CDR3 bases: TGCAGCGTTGTACGGGACAGGTCGAACACTGAAGCTTTCTTT.

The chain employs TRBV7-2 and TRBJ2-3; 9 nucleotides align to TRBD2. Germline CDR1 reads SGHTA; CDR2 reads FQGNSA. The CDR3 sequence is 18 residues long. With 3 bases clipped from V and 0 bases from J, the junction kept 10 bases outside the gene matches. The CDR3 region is CASSFFASSGTSTDTQYF. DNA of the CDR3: TGTGCCAGCAGCTTCTTTGCGTCTAGCGGGACAAGCACAGATACGCAGTATTTT. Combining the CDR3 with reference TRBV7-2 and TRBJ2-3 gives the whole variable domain GAGVSQSPSNKVTEKGKDVELRCDPISGHTALYWYRQSLGQGLEFLIYFQGNSAPDKSGLPSDRFSAERTGGSVSTLTIQRTQQEDSAVYLCASSFFASSGTSTDTQYFGPGTRLTVL.

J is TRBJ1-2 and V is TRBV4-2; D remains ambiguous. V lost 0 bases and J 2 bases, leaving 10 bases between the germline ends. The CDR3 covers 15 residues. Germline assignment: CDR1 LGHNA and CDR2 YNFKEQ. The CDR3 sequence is CASSQDAVLNYGYTF. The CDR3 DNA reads TGTGCCAGCAGCCAAGATGCAGTACTAAACTATGGCTACACCTTC.

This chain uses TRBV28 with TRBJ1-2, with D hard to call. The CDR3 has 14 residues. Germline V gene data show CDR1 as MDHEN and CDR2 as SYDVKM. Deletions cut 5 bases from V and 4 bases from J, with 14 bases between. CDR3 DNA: TGTGCCAGCAGTCGAGACCCCAAAGGCTATGGCTACACCTTC. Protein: CASSRDPKGYGYTF.

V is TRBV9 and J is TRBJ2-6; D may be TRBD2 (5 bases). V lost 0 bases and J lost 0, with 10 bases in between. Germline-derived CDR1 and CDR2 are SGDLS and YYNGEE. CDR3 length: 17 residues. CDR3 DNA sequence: TGTGCCAGCAGCGTAGGCAGCGGAAGCTCTGGGGCCAACGTCCTGACTTTC. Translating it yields CASSVGSGSSGANVLTF.

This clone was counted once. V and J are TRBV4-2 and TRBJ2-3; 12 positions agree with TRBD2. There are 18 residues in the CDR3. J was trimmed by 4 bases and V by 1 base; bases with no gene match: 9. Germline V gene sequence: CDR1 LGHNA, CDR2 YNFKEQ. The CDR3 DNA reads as TGTGCCAGCAGCCAAGTCCCGACTAGCGGGAGTTGGGCAGATACGCAGTATTTT. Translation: CASSQVPTSGSWADTQYF.

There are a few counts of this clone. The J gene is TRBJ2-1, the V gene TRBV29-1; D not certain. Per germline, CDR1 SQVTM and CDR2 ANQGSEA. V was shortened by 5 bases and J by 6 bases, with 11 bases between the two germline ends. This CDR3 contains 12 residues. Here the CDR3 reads CSVCELGNEQFF. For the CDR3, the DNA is TGCAGCGTTTGTGAGCTGGGCAATGAGCAGTTCTTC.

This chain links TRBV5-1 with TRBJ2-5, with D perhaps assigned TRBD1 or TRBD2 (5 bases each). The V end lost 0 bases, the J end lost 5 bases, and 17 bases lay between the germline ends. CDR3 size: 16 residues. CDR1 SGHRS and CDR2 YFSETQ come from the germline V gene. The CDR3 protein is CASSLVLGARGETQYF. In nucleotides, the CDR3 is TGCGCCAGCAGCTTGGTATTGGGCGCGAGGGGTGAGACCCAGTACTTC. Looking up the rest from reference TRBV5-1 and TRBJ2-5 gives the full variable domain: KAGVTQTPRYLIKTRGQQVTLSCSPISGHRSVSWYQQTPGQGLQFLFEYFSETQRNKGNFPGRFSGRQFSNSRSEMNVSTLELGDSALYLCASSLVLGARGETQYFGPGTRLLVL.

The CDR3 nucleotides are TGTGCCGGAGGGGTTACTAATGAAAAACTGTTTTTT. Protein sequence: CAGGVTNEKLFF. The chain recombines TRBV7-9 with TRBJ1-4, with D possibly matching TRBD1 (5 bases). The CDR3 sequence is 12 residues long. The germline V gene encodes CDR1 SEHNR and CDR2 FQNEAQ (reference sequence). The V end lost 11 bases, the J end lost 2 bases, and 9 bases lay between the germline ends. Full variable domain (rest looked up from reference TRBV7-9 and TRBJ1-4): DTGVSQNPRHKITKRGQNVTFRCDPISEHNRLYWYRQTLGQGPEFLTYFQNEAQLEKSRLLSDRFSAERPKGSFSTLEIQRTEQGDSAMYLCAGGVTNEKLFFGSGTQLSVL.

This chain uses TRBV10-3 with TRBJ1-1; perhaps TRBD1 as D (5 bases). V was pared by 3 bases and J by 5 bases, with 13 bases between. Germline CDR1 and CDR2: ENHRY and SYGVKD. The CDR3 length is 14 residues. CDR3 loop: CAISEVGANTEAFF. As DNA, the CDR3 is TGTGCCATCAGTGAAGTAGGGGCGAATACTGAAGCTTTCTTT.

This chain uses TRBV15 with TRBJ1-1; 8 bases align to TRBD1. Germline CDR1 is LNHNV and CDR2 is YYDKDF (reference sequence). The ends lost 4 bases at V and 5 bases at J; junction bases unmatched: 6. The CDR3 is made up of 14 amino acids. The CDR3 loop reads CATSIGTGRTEAFF. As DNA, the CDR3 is TGTGCCACCAGCATTGGGACAGGCAGAACTGAAGCTTTCTTT.

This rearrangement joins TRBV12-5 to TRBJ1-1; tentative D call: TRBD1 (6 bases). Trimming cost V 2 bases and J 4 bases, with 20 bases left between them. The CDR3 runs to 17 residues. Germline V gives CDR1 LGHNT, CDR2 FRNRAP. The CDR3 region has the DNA TGTGCTAGTGGTTTGCCTAACAGGGTAGTTCTGCGCACTGAAGCTTTCTTT. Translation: CASGLPNRVVLRTEAFF. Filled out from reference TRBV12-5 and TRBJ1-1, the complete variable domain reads DARVTQTPRHKVTEMGQEVTMRCQPILGHNTVFWYRQTMMQGLELLAYFRNRAPLDDSGMPKDRFSAEMPDATLATLKIQPSEPRDSAVYFCASGLPNRVVLRTEAFFGQGTRLTVV.

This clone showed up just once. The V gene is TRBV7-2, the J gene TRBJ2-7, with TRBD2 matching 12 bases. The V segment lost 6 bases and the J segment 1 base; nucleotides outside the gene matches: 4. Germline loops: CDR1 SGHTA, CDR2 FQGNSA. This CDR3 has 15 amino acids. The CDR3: CASRLLAGGSYEQYF. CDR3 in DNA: TGTGCCAGCAGGTTACTAGCGGGAGGATCCTACGAGCAGTACTTC.

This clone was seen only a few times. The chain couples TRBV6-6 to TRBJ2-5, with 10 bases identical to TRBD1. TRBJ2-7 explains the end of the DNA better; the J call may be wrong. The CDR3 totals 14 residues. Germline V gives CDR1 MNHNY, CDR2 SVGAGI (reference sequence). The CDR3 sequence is CASSYLGQGDEQYF. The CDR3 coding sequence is TGTGCCAGCAGTTACTTAGGACAGGGGGACGAGCAGTACTTC.

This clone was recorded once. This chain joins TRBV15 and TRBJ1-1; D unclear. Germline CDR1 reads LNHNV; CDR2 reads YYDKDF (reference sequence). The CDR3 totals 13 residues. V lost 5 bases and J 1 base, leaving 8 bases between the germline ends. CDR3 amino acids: CATSSHRNTEAFF. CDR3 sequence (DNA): TGTGCCACCAGCTCACATAGGAACACTGAAGCTTTCTTT.

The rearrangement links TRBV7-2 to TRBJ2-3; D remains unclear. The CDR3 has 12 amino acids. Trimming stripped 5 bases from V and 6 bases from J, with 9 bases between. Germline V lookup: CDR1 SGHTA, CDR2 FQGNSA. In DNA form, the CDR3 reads TGTGCCAGCAGCCCGAACTTGGATACGCAGTATTTT. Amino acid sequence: CASSPNLDTQYF.

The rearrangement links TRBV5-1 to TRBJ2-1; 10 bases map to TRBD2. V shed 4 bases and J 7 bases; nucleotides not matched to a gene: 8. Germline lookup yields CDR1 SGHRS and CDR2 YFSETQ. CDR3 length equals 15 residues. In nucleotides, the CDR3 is TGCGCCAGCAGCCTATTAGCGGGAGGAGTAAATGAGCAGTTCTTC. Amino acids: CASSLLAGGVNEQFF.